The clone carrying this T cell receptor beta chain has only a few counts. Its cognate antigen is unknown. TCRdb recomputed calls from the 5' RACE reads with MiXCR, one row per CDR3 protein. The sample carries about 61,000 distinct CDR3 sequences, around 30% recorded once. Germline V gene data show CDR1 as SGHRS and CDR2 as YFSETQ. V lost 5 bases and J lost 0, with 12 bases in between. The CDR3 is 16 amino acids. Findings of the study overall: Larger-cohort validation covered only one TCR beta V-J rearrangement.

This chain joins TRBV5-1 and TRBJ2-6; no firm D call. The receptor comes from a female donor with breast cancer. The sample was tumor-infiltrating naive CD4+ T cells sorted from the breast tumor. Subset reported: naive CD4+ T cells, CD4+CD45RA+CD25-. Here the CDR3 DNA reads TGCGCCAGCAGTGGTTTAAGCCTCTCTGGGGCCAACGTCCTGACTTTC. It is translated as CASSGLSLSGANVLTF.